The clone carrying this T cell receptor beta chain has a handful of counts. The antigen is undetermined. The library protocol tagged individual cDNA molecules with unique molecular identifiers. In TCRdb, the 5' RACE reads were re-called with MiXCR into one record per CDR3 protein. Of about 61,000 distinct CDR3 sequences listed, approximately 12% are singletons. This sample is drawn from a study of early T cells in non-severe SARS-CoV-2 infection. Overall study: Bulk RNA taken from unsorted whole blood was sequenced, leaving chains unpaired.

The CDR3 sequence is 15 residues long. The V and J ends lost 4 bases and 2 bases respectively, with 13 bases between them. Germline CDR1 and CDR2: SGHKS and YYEKEE (reference sequence). Study-wide results and caveats: Private and CD4 specificities were missed by VDJdb matching, skewed to anti-spike CD8.

This sequence joins TRBV5-5 and TRBJ1-3; D is unresolved. The sample consisted of whole blood, taken at baseline. This TCR derives from an adult who was a healthcare worker with PCR-confirmed SARS-CoV-2 infection or an uninfected control (not recorded which). The donor label of this sample is uncertain. Here the CDR3 DNA reads TGTGCCAGCAGCGCAACAAGGAACCCTGGAAACACCATATATTTT. It specifies CASSATRNPGNTIYF.